Sequencing of this T cell receptor beta chain was carried out in a study of cytomegalovirus exposure and HLA in healthy donors. Notes on the study in general: TCR beta chain V- and J-gene trimming was linked, in a later analysis, to a missense variant in DCLRE1C. Researchers counted around 180 TCR beta chains as cytomegalovirus-associated. An assumption of roughly uniform sequencing depth across donors underlay the presence/absence analyses. Sequencing likely produced, as an artifact, a cluster of highly shared sequence variants.

The PCR employed 60 Vbeta primers together with 13 Jbeta primers. Sequencing used immunoSEQ multiplex PCR; TCRdb keeps in-frame clones, though not all of them. The sample carries 150,000 to 200,000 clones, 9.5% to 15% recorded once. CDR1 and CDR2 from the germline V gene are SGDLS and YYNGEE. Trimming pared 3 bases from V and 11 bases from J, leaving 12 bases between. The CDR3 sequence is 13 residues long. Only a few counts were recorded for this clone. The antigen is undetermined. This rearrangement joins TRBV9 to TRBJ1-6, with D hard to call. Sequencing input: PBMCs. The clonotype was recovered from a man aged 45-65 years in good health and CMV-seropositive. CDR3 DNA sequence: TGTGCCAGCAGCGAGGAGGTGTGGGCACCCCTCCACTTT. It is translated as CASSEEVWAPLHF.